This entry lists 23 T cell receptor beta chains sequenced from one sample in a study of T cell responses to AZD1222 COVID-19 vaccine listed by TCRdb under 2021. The time point tag for this specimen amounts to: sample from adult after SARS-CoV-2 infection, after symptom onset. The method was the immunoSEQ multiplex PCR assay. The table was pulled from immuneACCESS by TCRdb, which kept in-frame rearrangements only. Such tables lose some clones; where checked, under half of the loss comes from unresolved V genes, and the rest has no known cause. The sample contains about 140,000 clones, 85% to 95% of them found a single time. The ten largest clones take up approximately 12% of the sample. Sequenced material: peripheral blood, taken after recovery from COVID-19. Source of these receptors: an adult who had recovered from COVID-19.

The V and J genes are TRBV6-2 or TRBV6-3 and TRBJ2-2, with D perhaps matching TRBD1 (6 bases). Per the germline V gene, CDR1 is MNHEY and CDR2 is SVGEGT. The CDR3 has 16 residues. Trimming shortened V by 2 bases and J by 0 bases, and 10 bases separated the two germline ends. The chain's CDR3 is CASSYPQGTNTGELFF. The CDR3 DNA reads TGTGCCAGCAGTTACCCTCAGGGGACGAACACCGGGGAGCTGTTTTTT.

This clone was found once. This CDR3 is CASSLSGGASGEEQYF. For the CDR3, the DNA is TGCGCCAGCAGCTTGTCAGGAGGGGCTAGCGGGGAAGAGCAGTACTTC. The chain carries TRBV5-1 and TRBJ2-7; 9 bases are a match to TRBD2. Trimming at V came to 1 base and at J to 7 bases, leaving 12 bases not matched to a gene. The CDR3 has 16 amino acids. Germline V gives CDR1 SGHRS, CDR2 YFSETQ.

The chain is built from TRBV2 and TRBJ2-2; unclear D gene. Trimming stripped 3 bases from V and 1 base from J, with 9 bases between. Germline V gene data show CDR1 as SNHLY and CDR2 as FYNNEI. This CDR3 comprises 15 residues. Written as DNA, the CDR3 is TGTGCCAGCAGTGACGGGCTCCAGAACACCGGGGAGCTGTTTTTT. Encoded protein: CASSDGLQNTGELFF.

The CDR3 DNA follows: TGTGCCAGCAGCCCCCGTGTGAGCGATGAGCAGTTCTTC. It encodes CASSPRVSDEQFF. This sequence joins TRBV11-3 and TRBJ2-1; no definite D call. The germline V gene encodes CDR1 SGHNT and CDR2 YENEEA. CDR3 size: 13 residues. Trimming took 5 bases from V and 8 from J, leaving 13 bases between them.

J is TRBJ1-2 and V is TRBV9, with 8 bases identical to TRBD1. Germline CDR1 reads SGDLS; CDR2 reads YYNGEE. The CDR3 extends over 14 amino acids. Trimming took 1 base from V and 6 from J; bases not matched to a gene: 5. The CDR3 DNA reads TGTGCCAGCAGCGTATCTGAACAGGGGGATGGCTACACCTTC. As protein: CASSVSEQGDGYTF. The whole variable domain, remainder taken from reference TRBV9 and TRBJ1-2, is DSGVTQTPKHLITATGQRVTLRCSPRSGDLSVYWYQQSLDQGLQFLIQYYNGEERAKGNILERFSAQQFPDLHSELNLSSLELGDSALYFCASSVSEQGDGYTFGSGTRLTVV.

This chain joins TRBV24-1 and TRBJ2-5; TRBD2 matches 13 bases. The germline CDR1 and CDR2 sequences are KGHDR and SFDVKD. J gave up 2 bases and V 4 bases, and 9 bases lay outside the gene matches. CDR3 length equals 18 residues. The CDR3 sequence: CATSDLLPGLAGQETQYF. The CDR3, as DNA: TGTGCCACCAGTGACCTTCTTCCGGGACTAGCGGGACAAGAGACCCAGTACTTC.

V is TRBV28 and J is TRBJ2-5; no definite D call. Trimming cost V 5 bases and J 3 bases, with 7 bases left between them. The CDR3 runs to 12 residues. Germline-derived CDR1 and CDR2 are MDHEN and SYDVKM. The CDR3 reads CASSPYEETQYF. The CDR3 region has the DNA TGTGCCAGCAGTCCCTATGAAGAGACCCAGTACTTC.

The table lists this clone with a count of one. This rearrangement joins TRBV29-1 to TRBJ2-7, with a possible D match to TRBD1 (5 bases). The CDR3 runs 13 residues. Trimming removed 2 bases at V and 3 bases at J, with 11 bases between. CDR1 is SQVTM, CDR2 ANQGSEA, per germline. CDR3 nucleotides: TGCAGCGTTGAATGGGCAGGGTACTACGAGCAGTACTTC. It yields the protein CSVEWAGYYEQYF.

The V gene is TRBV6-5, the J gene TRBJ1-1, with D unclear. From germline, CDR1 is MNHEY and CDR2 SVGAGI. Trimming took off 2 bases at V and 6 bases at J, with 1 base between the two ends. The CDR3 spans 10 residues. CDR3 amino acids: CASSYPEAFF. DNA for the CDR3: TGTGCCAGCAGTTACCCTGAAGCTTTCTTT.

This clone appeared a single time. The CDR3 coding sequence is TGTGCCAGCAGTTCCGGAGCCATGGACTACAATGAGCAGTTCTTC. Amino acids: CASSSGAMDYNEQFF. This chain links TRBV28 with TRBJ2-1; D call uncertain. Trimming stripped 4 bases from V and 3 bases from J, with 13 bases between. CDR3 size: 15 residues. The V gene's germline CDR1 is MDHEN and CDR2 SYDVKM. Based on the CDR3 plus reference TRBV28 and TRBJ2-1, the full variable domain is DVKVTQSSRYLVKRTGEKVFLECVQDMDHENMFWYRQDPGLGLRLIYFSYDVKMKEKGDIPEGYSVSREKKERFSLILESASTNQTSMYLCASSSGAMDYNEQFFGPGTRLTVL.

The rearrangement links TRBV4-1 to TRBJ1-5; TRBD1 matches at 12 bases. The CDR3 length is 19 residues. Germline CDR1 is MGHRA and CDR2 is YSYEKL. The V gene end was trimmed by 4 bases and the J gene end by 2 bases; junction bases not matched to a gene: 12. Written as DNA, the CDR3 is TGCGCCAGCAGCCGTACACCGGGACAGGGGGCCACGGGCAATCAGCCCCAGCATTTT. This translates into CASSRTPGQGATGNQPQHF.

The chain joins TRBV6-4 to TRBJ2-2, with 13 positions matching TRBD2. The CDR3 sequence is 22 residues long. The germline gives CDR1 MRHNA, CDR2 SNTAGT. The V and J ends lost 0 bases and 3 bases, in that order; junction bases with no gene match: 16. CDR3 amino acids: CASSDSILRTSGSDTYTGELFF. The DNA of the CDR3 is TGTGCCAGCAGTGACTCTATTCTTAGGACTAGCGGGAGCGACACCTACACCGGGGAGCTGTTTTTT.

The chain has TRBV27 and TRBJ2-7; 7 bases are a match to TRBD1. Losses at the gene ends were 10 bases for V and 0 bases for J; bases not matched to a gene: 9. Germline CDR1 reads MNHEY; CDR2 reads SMNVEV (reference sequence). CDR3 length: 14 amino acids. The CDR3 here is CATATGSSSYEQYF. The CDR3 bases are TGTGCCACCGCGACAGGGTCTAGCTCCTACGAGCAGTACTTC.

The rearrangement joins TRBV9 to TRBJ1-2; the D is unclear. This CDR3 has 12 amino acids. The germline V gene has CDR1 SGDLS and CDR2 YYNGEE. Trimming pared 0 bases from V and 8 bases from J, leaving 8 bases between. The CDR3 coding sequence is TGTGCCAGCAGCGTAGTTGGCGGCGGCTACACCTTC. It specifies CASSVVGGGYTF.

The J gene is TRBJ2-3, the V gene TRBV30; 14 nucleotides align to TRBD2. Germline loops: CDR1 GTSNPN, CDR2 SVGIG (reference sequence). This CDR3 has 16 residues. Germline trimming cut 3 bases from V and 4 bases from J; bases unmatched to any gene: 6. DNA for the CDR3: TGTGCCTGGAGCCAGGGACTAGCGGGAGCTGCAGATACGCAGTATTTT. Translation: CAWSQGLAGAADTQYF.

The chain carries TRBV28 and TRBJ1-2, with D possibly TRBD1 on 6 matching bases. V shed 5 bases and J shed 5 bases, with 12 bases lying between them. Looked up from germline, CDR1 is MDHEN and CDR2 is SYDVKM. This CDR3 has 13 residues. DNA for the CDR3: TGTGCCAGCAGTATACAGGGCGGGTATGGCTACACCTTC. This gives the protein CASSIQGGYGYTF.

V gene TRBV19 combines with J gene TRBJ2-4, with 9 bases lining up with TRBD2. Trimming took 6 bases from V and 5 from J; bases not matched to a gene: 11. The CDR3 loop spans 16 amino acids. Germline V gives CDR1 LNHDA, CDR2 SQIVND (reference sequence). The CDR3 DNA sequence: TGTGCCAGTAGCCTACAGGGCTCTAGCGGGGAAAACATTCAGTACTTC. Residues: CASSLQGSSGENIQYF.

This clone was seen only once. The rearrangement uses TRBV6-5 and TRBJ1-6, with 8 bases lining up with TRBD1. Germline CDR1 and CDR2: MNHEY and SVGAGI. With V trimmed by 6 bases and J by 5 bases, 6 bases remained unmatched. The CDR3 covers 15 residues. The CDR3 bases are TGTGCCAGCAGGGGTGGACAGGGCCATAATTCACCCCTCCACTTT. Its protein product is CASRGGQGHNSPLHF.

The DNA for the CDR3 is TGCGCCAGCAGCTTGTTAGGTAGTCGGGGACCGCAGTTCTTC. Translation: CASSLLGSRGPQFF. The V call is TRBV5-1, the J call TRBJ2-1; possibly TRBD1 or TRBD2 for D (5 bases each). V lost 1 base to trimming and J lost 12 bases, with 17 bases between them. Per germline, CDR1 SGHRS and CDR2 YFSETQ. CDR3 length equals 14 residues.

J is TRBJ1-1 and V is TRBV6-2 or TRBV6-3, with a possible D match to TRBD1 (6 bases). Germline-derived CDR1 and CDR2 are MNHEY and SVGEGT. This CDR3 region has 17 residues. Between the trimmed V and J ends, which lost 5 bases and 0 bases, there was a span of 19 bases. The CDR3 DNA sequence: TGTGCCAGCAGTCCAAGGGGGGGAGGACCCATGAACACTGAAGCTTTCTTT. It codes for CASSPRGGGPMNTEAFF.

A single count supports this clone. The rearrangement uses TRBV7-8 and TRBJ2-3, with TRBD1 as a possible D gene (5 bases). CDR3 size: 14 residues. In germline, CDR1 is SGHVS, CDR2 FQNEAQ. Trimming stripped 5 bases from V and 12 bases from J, with 21 bases between. This CDR3 is CASSPSQGGISQYF. The CDR3 DNA reads as TGTGCCAGCAGCCCGTCCCAGGGTGGGATTAGTCAGTATTTT. The entire variable domain, with the rest obtained from reference TRBV7-8 and TRBJ2-3, is as follows: GAGVSQSPRYKVAKRGQDVALRCDPISGHVSLFWYQQALGQGPEFLTYFQNEAQLDKSGLPSDRFFAERPEGSVSTLKIQRTQQEDSAVYLCASSPSQGGISQYFGPGTRLTVL.

The V and J genes are TRBV9 and TRBJ2-1; D gene uncertain. The CDR3 has 11 residues. Trimming pared 3 bases from V and 5 bases from J, leaving 3 bases between. The V gene's germline CDR1 is SGDLS and CDR2 YYNGEE. CDR3 protein: CASSADNEQFF. The DNA for the CDR3 is TGTGCCAGCAGCGCCGACAATGAGCAGTTCTTC.

V gene TRBV19 combines with J gene TRBJ2-5; possibly TRBD1 or TRBD2 for D (7 bases each). Trimming took 5 bases from V and 2 from J, leaving 15 bases between them. CDR3 length: 15 amino acids. Germline V gene data show CDR1 as LNHDA and CDR2 as SQIVND (reference sequence). The CDR3 loop reads CASSGARGGQETQYF. The CDR3 nucleotides are TGTGCCAGTAGTGGGGCCAGGGGGGGTCAAGAGACCCAGTACTTC.